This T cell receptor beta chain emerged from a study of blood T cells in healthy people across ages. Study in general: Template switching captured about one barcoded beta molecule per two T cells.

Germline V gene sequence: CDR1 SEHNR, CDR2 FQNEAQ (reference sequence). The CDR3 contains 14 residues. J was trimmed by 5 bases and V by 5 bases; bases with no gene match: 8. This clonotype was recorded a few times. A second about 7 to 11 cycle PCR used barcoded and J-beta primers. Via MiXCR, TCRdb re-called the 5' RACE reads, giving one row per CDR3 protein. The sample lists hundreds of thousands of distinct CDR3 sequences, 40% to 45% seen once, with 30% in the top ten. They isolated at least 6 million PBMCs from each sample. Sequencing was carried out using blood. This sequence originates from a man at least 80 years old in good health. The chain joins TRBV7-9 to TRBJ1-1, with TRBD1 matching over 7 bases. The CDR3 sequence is CASSLHTGDTEAFF. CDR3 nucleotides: TGTGCCAGCAGCCTCCATACAGGGGATACTGAAGCTTTCTTT.